A single TCR beta chain is shown here with its context. Its target is unknown. With 0 bases removed from V and 8 bases from J, the gap between germline ends came to 13 bases. The germline V gene encodes CDR1 LGHNA and CDR2 YSLEER. There are 14 residues in the CDR3. This specimen belongs to a study of radiotherapy plus CTLA-4 blockade in lung cancer. Study-level background: Disease control was seen in approximately 30% of patients, objective responses in 15% to 20%.

Focal radiation was given together with CTLA-4 blockade (ipilimumab) to patients with chemo-refractory metastatic non-small-cell lung cancer. Clones were sequenced by immunoSEQ multiplex PCR, and TCRdb holds only the in-frame ones, with some missing. The table shows about 98,000 clones, with 82% occurring only once. Notes on the study in general: Interferon-beta, together with early blood T cell clone dynamics, reportedly best predicted response. Tumor-origin TCR clones grew in blood after radiotherapy plus ipilimumab.

This specimen consisted of peripheral blood, obtained from a patient treated with radiotherapy plus ipilimumab. The TCR sequence derives from a human donor with non-small cell lung cancer who had a partial response to radiotherapy plus ipilimumab. The chain links TRBV4-3 to TRBJ1-2; no reliable D call. CDR3 region: CASSQDHRGSGYTF. The CDR3 bases are TGCGCCAGCAGCCAAGATCACCGGGGTAGCGGCTACACCTTC.